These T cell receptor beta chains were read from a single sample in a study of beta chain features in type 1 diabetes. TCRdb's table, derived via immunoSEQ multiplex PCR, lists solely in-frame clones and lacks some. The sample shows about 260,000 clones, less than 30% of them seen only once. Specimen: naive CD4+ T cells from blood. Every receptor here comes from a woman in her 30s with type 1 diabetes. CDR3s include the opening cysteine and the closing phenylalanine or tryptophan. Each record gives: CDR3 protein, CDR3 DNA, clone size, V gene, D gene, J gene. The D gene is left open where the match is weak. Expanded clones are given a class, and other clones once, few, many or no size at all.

CSVVGRAEAFF	TGCAGCGTTGTTGGGAGAGCTGAAGCTTTCTTT	-	TRBV29-1	-	TRBJ1-1
CASSRGLAGASGELFF	TGTGCCAGCAGCCGGGGACTAGCGGGAGCCTCCGGGGAGCTGTTTTTT	few	TRBV5-6	TRBD2	TRBJ2-2
CSVRESDNEQFF	TGCAGCGTTCGAGAATCGGACAATGAGCAGTTCTTC	few	TRBV29-1	-	TRBJ2-1
CASSIKLRQETQYF	TGTGCCAGTAGTATAAAGCTACGCCAAGAGACCCAGTACTTC	-	TRBV19	-	TRBJ2-5
CASSYSDGRLGYEQYF	TGTGCCAGCAGTTACTCGGATGGCAGGTTGGGCTACGAGCAGTACTTC	-	TRBV6-6	-	TRBJ2-7
CSVRTGTYNEQFF	TGCAGCGTGAGGACAGGGACCTACAATGAGCAGTTCTTC	few	TRBV29-1	TRBD1	TRBJ2-1
CASSPRTGRSYEQYF	TGTGCCAGCAGTCCTCGGACAGGGAGGTCCTACGAGCAGTACTTC	-	TRBV27	TRBD1	TRBJ2-7
CASSLSASGSGTDTQYF	TGTGCCAGCAGCTTATCGGCTAGCGGGAGTGGCACAGATACGCAGTATTTT	-	TRBV7-9	TRBD2	TRBJ2-3
CAEKRETGNEQFF	TGTGCCGAAAAGCGGGAGACTGGGAATGAGCAGTTCTTC	few	TRBV2	TRBD2	TRBJ2-1
CASSAGKNTGELFF	TGCGCCAGCAGCGCCGGGAAAAACACCGGGGAGCTGTTTTTT	-	TRBV5-1	-	TRBJ2-2
CASSAGLLTDTQYF	TGCGCCAGCAGCGCGGGACTGTTAACAGATACGCAGTATTTT	-	TRBV5-1	-	TRBJ2-3
CASTWTSGTEQFF	TGCGCCAGCACCTGGACTAGCGGGACTGAGCAGTTCTTC	few	TRBV5-1	TRBD2	TRBJ2-1
CASSEARGNQPQHF	TGTGCCAGCAGTGAGGCGAGGGGCAATCAGCCCCAGCATTTT	few	TRBV6-1	-	TRBJ1-5
CASSPGQGVGEQFF	TGTGCTAGCAGCCCGGGACAGGGAGTTGGCGAGCAGTTCTTC	-	TRBV7-7	TRBD1	TRBJ2-1
CASSSGTGVNTEAFF	TGTGCCAGCAGCTCCGGGACAGGGGTGAACACTGAAGCTTTCTTT	-	TRBV28	TRBD1	TRBJ1-1
CASRIGQPHNEQFF	TGTGCCAGCAGGATAGGACAGCCTCACAATGAGCAGTTCTTC	few	TRBV6-4	-	TRBJ2-1
CACLLAPTDTQYF	TGTGCCTGCCTCCTAGCCCCCACAGATACGCAGTATTTT	few	TRBV30	-	TRBJ2-3
CASTRGSSYNEQFF	TGTGCCAGCACCCGGGGAAGCTCCTACAATGAGCAGTTCTTC	-	TRBV2	-	TRBJ2-1
CASSGTGISYEQYF	TGTGCCAGCTCCGGGACAGGGATTTCCTACGAGCAGTACTTC	-	TRBV6-1	TRBD1	TRBJ2-7
CASSGFLSGVAYEQYF	TGTGCCAGCAGTGGCTTCCTCAGCGGAGTGGCCTACGAGCAGTACTTC	few	TRBV28	-	TRBJ2-7
CASSRQLDTEAFF	TGTGCCAGTAGTAGGCAGTTGGACACTGAAGCTTTCTTT	-	TRBV19	-	TRBJ1-1
CASSLDRTQPQHF	TGTGCCAGCAGCCTCGACAGGACTCAGCCCCAGCATTTT	-	TRBV7-3	-	TRBJ1-5
CATSRLGNTEAFF	TGTGCCACTAGCAGACTGGGGAACACTGAAGCTTTCTTT	few	TRBV19	-	TRBJ1-1
CASSPADREDEQYF	TGTGCCAGCTCACCCGCGGACAGGGAGGACGAGCAGTACTTC	few	TRBV18	TRBD1	TRBJ2-7
CASSWVGSGKQETQYF	TGTGCCAGCAGCTGGGTCGGGAGCGGGAAACAAGAGACCCAGTACTTC	few	TRBV11-2	TRBD2	TRBJ2-5
CASSLNPGGTDTQYF	TGTGCCAGCAGCTTGAATCCAGGGGGAACAGATACGCAGTATTTT	few	TRBV7-9	TRBD1	TRBJ2-3
CASSKLAGVKTQYF	TGTGCCAGCAGTAAACTAGCGGGAGTAAAGACCCAGTACTTC	-	TRBV2	TRBD2	TRBJ2-5
CASTRTGGAGQPQHF	TGTGCCAGTACCCGAACAGGGGGCGCGGGGCAGCCCCAGCATTTT	-	TRBV19	TRBD1	TRBJ1-5
CASSPVVAGGNEQFF	TGTGCCAGCAGTCCCGTGGTAGCGGGAGGCAATGAGCAGTTCTTC	-	TRBV6-5	TRBD2	TRBJ2-1
CASSQGRASGRNEQFF	TGCGCCAGCAGCCAAGGACGGGCTAGCGGTAGGAATGAGCAGTTCTTC	few	TRBV4-1	TRBD2	TRBJ2-1
CASSLQGNYGYTF	TGTGCCAGCAGTTTGCAGGGTAACTATGGCTACACCTTC	-	TRBV27	-	TRBJ1-2
CAWAAGGGYNEQFF	TGTGCCTGGGCAGCGGGAGGGGGCTACAATGAGCAGTTCTTC	-	TRBV30	TRBD2	TRBJ2-1
CASSHHSRQTGYTF	TGTGCCAGCAGTCACCACTCCCGACAGACCGGCTACACCTTC	-	TRBV6-5	-	TRBJ1-2
CASSSWTSPTDTQYF	TGTGCCAGCAGCAGTTGGACTAGTCCCACAGATACGCAGTATTTT	few	TRBV5-4	TRBD2	TRBJ2-3
CASSRGDSLYGYTF	TGTGCCAGCAGTCGAGGGGACAGTCTCTATGGCTACACCTTC	few	TRBV7-8	TRBD1	TRBJ1-2